This TCR beta chain was recorded in a study of OX40 agonist ivuxolimab in advanced cancers. This CDR3 has 13 amino acids. The V gene's germline CDR1 is GTSNPN and CDR2 SVGIG (reference sequence). The V gene lost 2 bases and the J gene lost 4 bases, with 8 bases spanning the gap. Profiling relied on immunoSEQ multiplex PCR, and the TCRdb table lists in-frame clones only, not all of them. The sample includes around 83,000 clones, over 75% seen only once; the top ten take over 4%. The sequence came from an adult with an advanced solid tumor such as melanoma, head and neck, liver or kidney cancer. Here the sequenced sample was CD4+ or CD8+ T cells sorted from blood, taken in a trial of the OX40 agonist ivuxolimab. The chain joins TRBV30 to TRBJ1-4; D is unresolved. CDR3 nucleotide sequence: TGTGCCTGGAGTCCCGGGGATAATGAAAAACTGTTTTTT. This sequence encodes CAWSPGDNEKLFF.